A selection of T cell receptor beta chains follows, all from one sample in a study of T cell repertoires in cytomegalovirus infection. TCRdb reprocessed the reads via MiXCR and lists one record per CDR3 protein. The sample lists approximately 500,000 distinct CDR3 sequences; about 11% were seen once. Material: PBMCs. The receptors derive from a human donor in good health (CMV status not recorded). Some clones in this sample may be carry-over from other donors' samples. The CDR3 runs from the conserved cysteine through the conserved F or W. The D gene is left open where the match is weak. Clone sizes are given selectively: once, few, many, or a class where the clone is expanded.

v_call	clone_size	d_call	j_call	cdr3_aa	cdr3_nt
TRBV7-3	many	.	TRBJ1-2	CASSPQGQNYGYTF	TGTGCCAGCAGCCCGCAGGGTCAGAACTATGGCTACACCTTC
TRBV7-2	many	.	TRBJ1-2	CASSSYRQKTNYGYTF	TGTGCCAGCAGCTCCTATAGACAAAAAACTAACTATGGCTACACCTTC
TRBV29-1	few	TRBD1	TRBJ2-7	CSVRQGAGEQYF	TGCAGCGTCCGACAGGGGGCGGGGGAGCAGTACTTC
TRBV7-2	many	.	TRBJ1-5	CASGLRTGNQPQHF	TGTGCCAGCGGTCTCCGGACGGGGAATCAGCCCCAGCATTTT
TRBV5-8	few	.	TRBJ2-6	CASSSGQFLSGANVLTF	TGTGCCAGCAGCTCAGGACAGTTCCTCTCTGGGGCCAACGTCCTGACTTTC
TRBV10-3	.	.	TRBJ1-2	CAISVSGDYGYTF	TGTGCCATCAGTGTTTCAGGAGACTATGGCTACACCTTC
TRBV28	.	.	TRBJ1-6	CASSSTEVYNSPLHF	TGTGCCAGCAGCTCGACGGAAGTCTATAATTCACCCCTCCACTTT
TRBV28	many	.	TRBJ2-3	CASSLGGGGPPLGTQYF	TGTGCCAGCAGTCTCGGAGGGGGCGGTCCCCCCCTGGGTACGCAGTATTTT
TRBV2	many	TRBD1	TRBJ2-1	CASGRDRDYNEQFF	TGTGCCAGCGGTCGGGACAGGGATTACAATGAGCAGTTCTTC
TRBV6-5	.	.	TRBJ1-1	CASSPGVVNTEAFF	TGTGCCAGCAGCCCCGGGGTGGTGAACACTGAAGCTTTCTTT
TRBV4-1	many	.	TRBJ2-1	CASSQVPPGTESYNEQFF	TGCGCCAGCAGCCAAGTGCCCCCCGGGACGGAATCCTACAATGAGCAGTTCTTC
TRBV3-1	few	TRBD2	TRBJ2-7	CASSGRTSGYEQYF	TGTGCCAGCAGCGGGCGGACTAGCGGCTACGAGCAGTACTTC
TRBV5-6	many	.	TRBJ1-1	CASSPRAVNTEAFF	TGTGCCAGCAGCCCCCGGGCCGTTAACACTGAAGCTTTCTTT
TRBV7-9	.	.	TRBJ2-1	CASSRGLDEQFF	TGTGCCAGCAGCCGAGGGCTGGATGAGCAGTTCTTC
TRBV9	few	TRBD1	TRBJ2-2	CASSVGGQGSSVGELFF	TGTGCCAGCAGCGTTGGGGGACAGGGTTCGTCGGTCGGGGAGCTGTTTTTT
TRBV5-8	few	TRBD1	TRBJ1-1	CASSWTGGQGEAFF	TGTGCCAGCAGCTGGACAGGGGGCCAGGGTGAAGCTTTCTTT
TRBV4-1	many	.	TRBJ1-1	CASSQGGLMNTEAFF	TGCGCCAGCAGCCAAGGGGGCCTCATGAACACTGAAGCTTTCTTT
TRBV6-2/TRBV6-3	many	.	TRBJ1-1	CASSSGSVGTEAFF	TGTGCCAGCAGTTCCGGGTCCGTGGGAACTGAAGCTTTCTTT
TRBV7-2	many	.	TRBJ2-1	CASSPWRQVNNEQFF	TGTGCCAGCAGCCCCTGGCGTCAGGTAAACAATGAGCAGTTCTTC
TRBV9	few	TRBD1	TRBJ2-7	CASSVGTGNVDEQYF	TGTGCCAGCAGCGTAGGGACAGGGAATGTCGACGAGCAGTACTTC
TRBV28	many	.	TRBJ2-6	CASSHSRGSGANVLTF	TGTGCCAGCAGTCACTCCAGGGGCTCTGGGGCCAACGTCCTGACTTTC
TRBV2	.	.	TRBJ2-2	CASSEAECGELFF	TGTGCCAGCAGTGAAGCGGAGTGTGGGGAGCTGTTTTTT